A selection of T cell receptor beta chains follows, all from one sample in a study of shared clonotypes between healthy human individuals. The assay was immunoSEQ multiplex PCR, and TCRdb's table has in-frame clones only and misses some. The sample carries hundreds of thousands of clones, 73% recorded once. Sequences were obtained from memory CD4+ T cells sorted from blood. These receptors all come from a woman younger than 45 in good health. Each CDR3 is given with its conserved first and last residue. The D gene is left open where the match is weak. Where a row states a size, it is once, few, many or the class of an expanded clone; other rows omit it.

d_gene: NA
v_gene: TRBV7-2
j_gene: TRBJ2-3
abundance: NA
CDR3nt: TGTGCCAGCAGCTTAGGCTCGTATATGGCAGATACGCAGTATTTT
CDR3aa: CASSLGSYMADTQYF

d_gene: NA
v_gene: TRBV7-9
j_gene: TRBJ2-3
abundance: NA
CDR3nt: TGTGCCAGCAGCTTCCGGAACCCGGTCGGTACGCAGTATTTT
CDR3aa: CASSFRNPVGTQYF

d_gene: TRBD2
v_gene: TRBV18
j_gene: TRBJ2-1
abundance: once
CDR3nt: TGTGCCAGCTCAGTCAGCGGGAGGGCCTTCGACAATGAGCAGTTCTTC
CDR3aa: CASSVSGRAFDNEQFF

d_gene: NA
v_gene: TRBV27
j_gene: TRBJ2-7
abundance: NA
CDR3nt: TGTGCCAGCAGTAGAGACGGTACCTACGAGCAGTACTTC
CDR3aa: CASSRDGTYEQYF

d_gene: NA
v_gene: TRBV27
j_gene: TRBJ1-3
abundance: NA
CDR3nt: TGTGCCAGCAGTTTATCAGGCGGAAACACCATATATTTT
CDR3aa: CASSLSGGNTIYF

d_gene: NA
v_gene: TRBV18
j_gene: TRBJ2-3
abundance: once
CDR3nt: TGTGCCAGCTCACGTGCCACATTTTACACAGATACGCAGTATTTT
CDR3aa: CASSRATFYTDTQYF

d_gene: TRBD1
v_gene: TRBV11-2
j_gene: TRBJ1-1
abundance: NA
CDR3nt: TGTGCCAGCAGCTCGCAGGGGGTGGGCACTGAAGCTTTCTTT
CDR3aa: CASSSQGVGTEAFF

d_gene: NA
v_gene: TRBV2
j_gene: TRBJ2-2
abundance: few
CDR3nt: TGTGCCAGCAGGGCGGAGTCTACCGGGGAGCTGTTTTTT
CDR3aa: CASRAESTGELFF

d_gene: TRBD1
v_gene: TRBV28
j_gene: TRBJ1-5
abundance: NA
CDR3nt: TGTGCCAGCAGGCGACAGGGTGGCCAGCCCCAGCATTTT
CDR3aa: CASRRQGGQPQHF

d_gene: TRBD2
v_gene: TRBV13
j_gene: TRBJ2-7
abundance: once
CDR3nt: TGTGCCAGCAGCCGCACAGGACTAGCGGGAGTCGAGCAGTACTTC
CDR3aa: CASSRTGLAGVEQYF

d_gene: TRBD2
v_gene: TRBV5-6
j_gene: TRBJ2-2
abundance: NA
CDR3nt: TGTGCCAGCAGCTTGCCGCAGACTAGCGCGAACACCGGGGAGCTGTTTTTT
CDR3aa: CASSLPQTSANTGELFF

d_gene: TRBD1
v_gene: TRBV5-1
j_gene: TRBJ2-3
abundance: NA
CDR3nt: TGCGCCAGCAGCGGGGACAGGGGGTGGACAGATACGCAGTATTTT
CDR3aa: CASSGDRGWTDTQYF

d_gene: TRBD2
v_gene: TRBV5-4
j_gene: TRBJ2-7
abundance: few
CDR3nt: TGTGCCAGCAGCTTGGAGTCGCGGGGGGACATATACGAGCAGTACTTC
CDR3aa: CASSLESRGDIYEQYF

d_gene: NA
v_gene: TRBV27
j_gene: TRBJ1-1
abundance: many
CDR3nt: TGTGCCAGCAGTTTAAGGCCACTCGACAGGGAAGCTTTCTTT
CDR3aa: CASSLRPLDREAFF

d_gene: NA
v_gene: TRBV19
j_gene: TRBJ2-3
abundance: NA
CDR3nt: TGTGCCAGTAGTATCAACGGGTGGGGCACAGATACGCAGTATTTT
CDR3aa: CASSINGWGTDTQYF

d_gene: NA
v_gene: TRBV5-1
j_gene: TRBJ2-7
abundance: NA
CDR3nt: TGCGCCAGCAGCTTCGGGGACTACGAGCAGTACTTC
CDR3aa: CASSFGDYEQYF

d_gene: TRBD2
v_gene: TRBV7-7
j_gene: TRBJ2-1
abundance: NA
CDR3nt: TGTGCCAGCAGCTTAAGCGGGGAGTACAATGAGCAGTTCTTC
CDR3aa: CASSLSGEYNEQFF

d_gene: NA
v_gene: TRBV19
j_gene: TRBJ2-3
abundance: NA
CDR3nt: TGTGCCAGTAGGACGGCAGGGAACACAGATACGCAGTATTTT
CDR3aa: CASRTAGNTDTQYF

d_gene: NA
v_gene: TRBV2
j_gene: TRBJ1-4
abundance: NA
CDR3nt: TGTGCCAGCAGGCACCAGGGGAATAATGAAAAACTGTTTTTT
CDR3aa: CASRHQGNNEKLFF

d_gene: TRBD1
v_gene: TRBV10-3
j_gene: TRBJ2-1
abundance: NA
CDR3nt: TGTGCCATCAGTGACCGGGACAGGGACTACAATGAGCAGTTCTTC
CDR3aa: CAISDRDRDYNEQFF

d_gene: TRBD1
v_gene: TRBV6-1
j_gene: TRBJ1-5
abundance: NA
CDR3nt: TGTGCCAGCAGTGGGGGGACAGGCTCCTCTAATAGCAATCAGCCCCAGCATTTT
CDR3aa: CASSGGTGSSNSNQPQHF

d_gene: NA
v_gene: TRBV29-1
j_gene: TRBJ2-5
abundance: NA
CDR3nt: TGCAGCGTTGAAGAACAACTTGGAGAGACCCAGTACTTC
CDR3aa: CSVEEQLGETQYF

d_gene: TRBD2
v_gene: TRBV5-1
j_gene: TRBJ2-5
abundance: many
CDR3nt: TGCGCCAGCAGCTGGACTCCGGGACTAGGGTTAGAGACCCAGTACTTC
CDR3aa: CASSWTPGLGLETQYF

d_gene: NA
v_gene: TRBV5-1
j_gene: TRBJ2-2
abundance: once
CDR3nt: TGCGCCTGTTCTCAAGCGGCCCACACCGGGGAGCTGTTTTTT
CDR3aa: CACSQAAHTGELFF

d_gene: NA
v_gene: TRBV29-1
j_gene: TRBJ2-2
abundance: NA
CDR3nt: TGCAGCGTGGGACAATTTGACACCGGGGAGCTGTTTTTT
CDR3aa: CSVGQFDTGELFF

d_gene: NA
v_gene: TRBV9
j_gene: TRBJ1-4
abundance: NA
CDR3nt: TGTGCCAGCAGCGTAGCTATGCAGGGTAATGAAAAACTGTTTTTT
CDR3aa: CASSVAMQGNEKLFF

d_gene: NA
v_gene: TRBV27
j_gene: TRBJ1-1
abundance: NA
CDR3nt: TGTGCCAGCGTCGGTCGTACTGAAGCTTTCTTT
CDR3aa: CASVGRTEAFF

d_gene: NA
v_gene: TRBV7-2
j_gene: TRBJ2-4
abundance: NA
CDR3nt: TGTGCCAGCAGCTTAGAGGACAGACAGGTCGACATTCAGTACTTC
CDR3aa: CASSLEDRQVDIQYF

d_gene: NA
v_gene: TRBV10-3
j_gene: TRBJ2-7
abundance: NA
CDR3nt: TGTGCCATCAGTGAGGGTTACGAGCAGTACTTC
CDR3aa: CAISEGYEQYF

d_gene: TRBD2
v_gene: TRBV6-5
j_gene: TRBJ2-7
abundance: NA
CDR3nt: TGTGCCAGCAGTTACTCGGGGGGAGGGTCCTACGAGCAGTACTTC
CDR3aa: CASSYSGGGSYEQYF

d_gene: TRBD1
v_gene: TRBV6-5
j_gene: TRBJ1-2
abundance: NA
CDR3nt: TGTGCCACCCTGACAGGGGAACGTGGCTACACCTTC
CDR3aa: CATLTGERGYTF

d_gene: TRBD2
v_gene: TRBV7-9
j_gene: TRBJ2-3
abundance: NA
CDR3nt: TGTGCCAGCAGCTCCCCGCTAGCGGGAGTCTCAGATACGCAGTATTTT
CDR3aa: CASSSPLAGVSDTQYF

d_gene: NA
v_gene: TRBV2
j_gene: TRBJ2-7
abundance: NA
CDR3nt: TGTGCCAGCTCCCTTTCCGGGACCACAGGGGAGCAGTACTTC
CDR3aa: CASSLSGTTGEQYF

d_gene: NA
v_gene: TRBV5-4
j_gene: TRBJ2-2
abundance: NA
CDR3nt: TGTGCCAGCAGCTTGGAAGCCGGTGAAAGGGAGCTGTTTTTT
CDR3aa: CASSLEAGERELFF

d_gene: NA
v_gene: TRBV7-9
j_gene: TRBJ1-1
abundance: NA
CDR3nt: TGTGCCAGCAGTTCACCGAACACTGAAGCTTTCTTT
CDR3aa: CASSSPNTEAFF

d_gene: TRBD1
v_gene: TRBV4-1
j_gene: TRBJ1-6
abundance: NA
CDR3nt: TGCGCCAGCAGCCACGGACAGGGGGGTAATAATTCACCCCTCCACTTT
CDR3aa: CASSHGQGGNNSPLHF

d_gene: TRBD2
v_gene: TRBV28
j_gene: TRBJ2-1
abundance: NA
CDR3nt: TGTGCCAGCGGATCGAGCGGGAGGGGATCCGTGGTCTTC
CDR3aa: CASGSSGRGSVVF

d_gene: TRBD1
v_gene: TRBV27
j_gene: TRBJ2-5
abundance: NA
CDR3nt: TGTGCCAGCAGTAAATTGGGGACAGGAAAGGGGGAGACCCAGTACTTC
CDR3aa: CASSKLGTGKGETQYF

d_gene: NA
v_gene: TRBV6-1
j_gene: TRBJ1-5
abundance: few
CDR3nt: TGTGCCAGCAGTGAAAGTACGGCTTATAGCAATCAGCCCCAGCATTTT
CDR3aa: CASSESTAYSNQPQHF

d_gene: TRBD1
v_gene: TRBV10-2
j_gene: TRBJ2-5
abundance: NA
CDR3nt: TGCGCCAGCAGGAGACAGGGGGCGTACACGGGGGAGACCCAGTACTTC
CDR3aa: CASRRQGAYTGETQYF

d_gene: TRBD1
v_gene: TRBV7-9
j_gene: TRBJ2-3
abundance: NA
CDR3nt: TGTGCCAGCAGCCTCGGGACAGGAGCTTTCACAGATACGCAGTATTTT
CDR3aa: CASSLGTGAFTDTQYF

d_gene: NA
v_gene: TRBV6-5
j_gene: TRBJ1-2
abundance: NA
CDR3nt: TGTGCCAGCAGTCAACGACACTTATATGGCTACACCTTC
CDR3aa: CASSQRHLYGYTF

d_gene: TRBD2
v_gene: TRBV28
j_gene: TRBJ2-2
abundance: NA
CDR3nt: TGTGCCAGCTCCCGTAGCGGGAGGGCCGGGGAGCTGTTTTTT
CDR3aa: CASSRSGRAGELFF

d_gene: NA
v_gene: TRBV6-6
j_gene: TRBJ2-3
abundance: few
CDR3nt: TGTGCCAGCATCCGCGAGCCGCTCACAGATACGCAGTATTTT
CDR3aa: CASIREPLTDTQYF

d_gene: NA
v_gene: TRBV25-1
j_gene: TRBJ2-7
abundance: once
CDR3nt: TGTGCCAGCAGTGAATCCCCCGGACAGCCACCTGCGCTTGAGCAGTACTTC
CDR3aa: CASSESPGQPPALEQYF

d_gene: NA
v_gene: TRBV5-8
j_gene: TRBJ2-5
abundance: NA
CDR3nt: TGTGCCAGCAGCCCTACTACGGCAGACCCATGGGAAGAGACCCAGTACTTC
CDR3aa: CASSPTTADPWEETQYF

d_gene: NA
v_gene: TRBV28
j_gene: TRBJ2-7
abundance: NA
CDR3nt: TGTGCCAGCAGCGGGATCCAAGGCGGCGAGCAGTACTTC
CDR3aa: CASSGIQGGEQYF

d_gene: NA
v_gene: TRBV7-3
j_gene: TRBJ2-7
abundance: NA
CDR3nt: TGTGCAATCGCCGCAGGGTTTCACGAGCAGTACTTC
CDR3aa: CAIAAGFHEQYF

d_gene: NA
v_gene: TRBV28
j_gene: TRBJ1-1
abundance: NA
CDR3nt: TGTGCCACCCAATACACTGAAGCTTTCTTT
CDR3aa: CATQYTEAFF

d_gene: NA
v_gene: TRBV11-2
j_gene: TRBJ2-7
abundance: NA
CDR3nt: TGTGCCAGCAGCTTGGACGGTCACTACGAGCAGTACTTC
CDR3aa: CASSLDGHYEQYF

d_gene: NA
v_gene: TRBV2
j_gene: TRBJ1-2
abundance: NA
CDR3nt: TGTGCCAGCAGTGAAGAGCAGGGAGTGGGGGCTAACTATGGCTACACCTTC
CDR3aa: CASSEEQGVGANYGYTF